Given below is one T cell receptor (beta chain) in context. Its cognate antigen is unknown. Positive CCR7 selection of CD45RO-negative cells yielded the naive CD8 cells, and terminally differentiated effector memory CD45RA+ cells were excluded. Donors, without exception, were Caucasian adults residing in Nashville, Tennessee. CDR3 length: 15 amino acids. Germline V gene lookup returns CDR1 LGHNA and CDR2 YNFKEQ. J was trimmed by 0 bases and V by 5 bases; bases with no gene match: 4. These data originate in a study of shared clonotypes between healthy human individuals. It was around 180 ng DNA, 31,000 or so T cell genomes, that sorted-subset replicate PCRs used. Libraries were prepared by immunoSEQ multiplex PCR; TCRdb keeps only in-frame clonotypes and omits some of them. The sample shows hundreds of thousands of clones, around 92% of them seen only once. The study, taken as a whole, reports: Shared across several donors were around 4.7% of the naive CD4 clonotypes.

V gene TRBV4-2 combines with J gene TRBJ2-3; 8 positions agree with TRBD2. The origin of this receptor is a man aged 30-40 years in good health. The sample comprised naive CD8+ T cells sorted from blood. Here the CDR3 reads CASSFTSGSTDTQYF. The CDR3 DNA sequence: TGTGCCAGCAGCTTTACTAGCGGTAGCACAGATACGCAGTATTTT.